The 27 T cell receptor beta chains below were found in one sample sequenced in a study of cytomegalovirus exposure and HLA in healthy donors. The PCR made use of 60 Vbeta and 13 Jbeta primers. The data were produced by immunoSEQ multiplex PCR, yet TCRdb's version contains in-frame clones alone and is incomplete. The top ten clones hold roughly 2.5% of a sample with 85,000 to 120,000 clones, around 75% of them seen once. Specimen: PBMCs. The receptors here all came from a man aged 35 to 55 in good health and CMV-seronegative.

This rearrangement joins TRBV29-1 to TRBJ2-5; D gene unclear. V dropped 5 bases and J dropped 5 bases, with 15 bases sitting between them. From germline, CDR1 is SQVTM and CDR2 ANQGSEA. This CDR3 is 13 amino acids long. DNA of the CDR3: TGCAGCGTTACGGCTTGGGCTCGGGAGACCCAGTACTTC. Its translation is CSVTAWARETQYF.

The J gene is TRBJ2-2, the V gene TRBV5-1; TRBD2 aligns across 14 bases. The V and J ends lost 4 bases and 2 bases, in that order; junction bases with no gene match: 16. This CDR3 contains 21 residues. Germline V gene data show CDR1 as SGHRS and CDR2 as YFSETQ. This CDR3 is CASSGGLAGGREPYNTGELFF. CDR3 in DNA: TGCGCCAGCAGCGGAGGACTAGCGGGGGGCCGCGAACCCTATAACACCGGGGAGCTGTTTTTT.

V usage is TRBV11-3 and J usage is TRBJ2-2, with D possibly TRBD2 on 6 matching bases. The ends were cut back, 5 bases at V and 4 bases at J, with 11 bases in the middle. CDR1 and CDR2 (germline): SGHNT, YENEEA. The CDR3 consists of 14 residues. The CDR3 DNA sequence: TGTGCCAGCAGCCCCCGGGGGTTCACCGGGGAGCTGTTTTTT. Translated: CASSPRGFTGELFF.

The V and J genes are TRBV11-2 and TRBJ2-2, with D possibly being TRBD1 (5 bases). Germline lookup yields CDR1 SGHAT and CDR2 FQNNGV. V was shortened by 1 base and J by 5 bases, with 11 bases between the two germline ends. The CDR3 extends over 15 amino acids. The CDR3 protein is CASSLVAGQTGELFF. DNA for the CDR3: TGTGCCAGCAGCTTAGTGGCAGGGCAAACCGGGGAGCTGTTTTTT.

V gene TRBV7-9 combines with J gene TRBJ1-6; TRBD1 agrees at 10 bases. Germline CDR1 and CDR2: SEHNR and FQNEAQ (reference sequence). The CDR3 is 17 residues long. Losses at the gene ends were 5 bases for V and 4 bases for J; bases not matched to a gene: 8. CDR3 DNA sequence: TGTGCCAGCAGCCCCCGGGACAGGGGACAATATAATTCACCCCTCCACTTT. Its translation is CASSPRDRGQYNSPLHF.

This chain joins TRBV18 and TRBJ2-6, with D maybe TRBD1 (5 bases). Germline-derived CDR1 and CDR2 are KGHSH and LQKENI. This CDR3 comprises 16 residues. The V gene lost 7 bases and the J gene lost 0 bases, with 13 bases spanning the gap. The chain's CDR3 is CASYQGLGSGANVLTF. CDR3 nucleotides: TGTGCCAGCTACCAGGGTTTGGGCTCTGGGGCCAACGTCCTGACTTTC.

The CDR3 region is CASSMGLAGGGETQYF. For the CDR3, the DNA is TGTGCCAGTAGTATGGGGCTAGCGGGGGGCGGAGAGACCCAGTACTTC. The V call is TRBV19, the J call TRBJ2-5; 11 nucleotides match TRBD2. Trimming at V came to 3 bases and at J to 4 bases, leaving 7 bases not matched to a gene. Germline assignment: CDR1 LNHDA and CDR2 SQIVND (reference sequence). The CDR3 runs to 16 residues.

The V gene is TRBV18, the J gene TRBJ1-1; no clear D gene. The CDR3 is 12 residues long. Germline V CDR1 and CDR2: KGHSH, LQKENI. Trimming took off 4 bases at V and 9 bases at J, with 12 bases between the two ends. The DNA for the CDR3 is TGTGCCAGCTCACGGGAGACTTCTCAAGCTTTCTTT. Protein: CASSRETSQAFF.

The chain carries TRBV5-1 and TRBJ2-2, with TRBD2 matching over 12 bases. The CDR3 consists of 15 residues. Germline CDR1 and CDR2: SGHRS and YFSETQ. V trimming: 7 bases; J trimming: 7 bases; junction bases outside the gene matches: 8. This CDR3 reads CASGPGLAGIGELFF. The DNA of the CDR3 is TGCGCCAGCGGACCGGGACTAGCGGGCATCGGGGAGCTGTTTTTT.

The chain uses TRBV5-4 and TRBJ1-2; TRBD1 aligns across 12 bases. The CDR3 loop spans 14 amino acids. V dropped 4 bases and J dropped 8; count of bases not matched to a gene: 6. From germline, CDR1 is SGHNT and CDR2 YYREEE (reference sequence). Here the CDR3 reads CASSGTGGRAGYTF. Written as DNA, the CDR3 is TGTGCCAGCAGCGGGACAGGGGGCCGGGCGGGCTACACCTTC.

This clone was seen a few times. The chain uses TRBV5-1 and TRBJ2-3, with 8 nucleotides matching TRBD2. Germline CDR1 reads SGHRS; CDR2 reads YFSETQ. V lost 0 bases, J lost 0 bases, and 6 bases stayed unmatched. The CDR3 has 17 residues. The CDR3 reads CASSLVPSGGSTDTQYF. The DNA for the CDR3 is TGCGCCAGCAGCTTGGTCCCCAGCGGGGGAAGCACAGATACGCAGTATTTT.

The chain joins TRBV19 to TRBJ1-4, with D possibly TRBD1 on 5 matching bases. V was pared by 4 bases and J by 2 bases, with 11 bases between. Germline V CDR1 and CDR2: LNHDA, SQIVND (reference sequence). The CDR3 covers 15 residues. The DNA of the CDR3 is TGTGCCAGTAGTACCCGACAGAACACTAATGAAAAACTGTTTTTT. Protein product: CASSTRQNTNEKLFF.

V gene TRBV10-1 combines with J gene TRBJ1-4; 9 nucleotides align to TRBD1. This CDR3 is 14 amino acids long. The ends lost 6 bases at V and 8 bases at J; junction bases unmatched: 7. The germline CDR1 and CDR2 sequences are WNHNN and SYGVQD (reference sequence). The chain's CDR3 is CASRTGTGNEKLFF. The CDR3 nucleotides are TGCGCCAGCAGAACCGGGACAGGGAACGAAAAACTGTTTTTT.

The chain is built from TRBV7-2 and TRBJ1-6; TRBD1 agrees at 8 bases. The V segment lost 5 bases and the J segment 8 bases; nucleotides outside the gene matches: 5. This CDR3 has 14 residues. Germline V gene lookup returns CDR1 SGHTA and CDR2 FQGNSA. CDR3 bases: TGTGCCAGCAGCCTCAGGGGGCTGGATTCACCCCTCCACTTT. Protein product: CASSLRGLDSPLHF. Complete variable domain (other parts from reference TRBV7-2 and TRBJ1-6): GAGVSQSPSNKVTEKGKDVELRCDPISGHTALYWYRQSLGQGLEFLIYFQGNSAPDKSGLPSDRFSAERTGGSVSTLTIQRTQQEDSAVYLCASSLRGLDSPLHFGNGTRLTVT.

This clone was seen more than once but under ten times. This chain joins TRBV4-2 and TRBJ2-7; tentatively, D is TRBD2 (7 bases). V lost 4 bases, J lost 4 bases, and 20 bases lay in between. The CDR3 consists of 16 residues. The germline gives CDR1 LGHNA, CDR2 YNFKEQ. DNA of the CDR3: TGTGCCAGCAGCCCAGATTTGGGTGGGGGGGCATACGAGCAGTACTTC. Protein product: CASSPDLGGGAYEQYF.

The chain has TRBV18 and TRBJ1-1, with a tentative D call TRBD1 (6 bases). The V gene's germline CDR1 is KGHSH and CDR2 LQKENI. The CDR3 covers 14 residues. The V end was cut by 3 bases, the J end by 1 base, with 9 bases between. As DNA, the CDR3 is TGTGCCAGCTCACCGGGGGCTCGGAACACTGAAGCTTTCTTT. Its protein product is CASSPGARNTEAFF.

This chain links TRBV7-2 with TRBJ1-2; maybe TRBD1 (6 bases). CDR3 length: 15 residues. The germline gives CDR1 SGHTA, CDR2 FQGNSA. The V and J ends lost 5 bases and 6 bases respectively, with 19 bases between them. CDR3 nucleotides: TGTGCCAGCAGCGATGAACGGGGCAGGGGTGATGGCTACACCTTC. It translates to CASSDERGRGDGYTF.

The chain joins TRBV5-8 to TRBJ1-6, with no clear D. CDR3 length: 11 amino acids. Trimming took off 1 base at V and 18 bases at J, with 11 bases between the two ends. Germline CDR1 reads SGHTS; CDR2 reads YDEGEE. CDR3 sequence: CASSLKYPGHF. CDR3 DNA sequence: TGTGCCAGCAGCTTGAAATATCCCGGCCACTTT.

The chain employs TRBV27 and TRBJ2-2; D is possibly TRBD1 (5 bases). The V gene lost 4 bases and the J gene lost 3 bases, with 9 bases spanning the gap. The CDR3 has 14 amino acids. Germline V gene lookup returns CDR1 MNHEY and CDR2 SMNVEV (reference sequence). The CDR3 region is CASSSGFDTGELFF. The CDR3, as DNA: TGTGCCAGCAGTTCAGGGTTCGACACCGGGGAGCTGTTTTTT.

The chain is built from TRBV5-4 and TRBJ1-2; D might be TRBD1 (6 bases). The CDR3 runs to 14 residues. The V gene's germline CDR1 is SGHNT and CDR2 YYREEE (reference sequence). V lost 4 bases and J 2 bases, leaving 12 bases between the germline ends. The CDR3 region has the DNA TGTGCCAGCAGCCGGGACATTCAAAACTATGGCTACACCTTC. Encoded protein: CASSRDIQNYGYTF.

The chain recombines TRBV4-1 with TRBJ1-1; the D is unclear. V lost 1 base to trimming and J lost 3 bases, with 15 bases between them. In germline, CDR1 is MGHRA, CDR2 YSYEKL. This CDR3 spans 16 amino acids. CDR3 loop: CASSQVGNRGDTEAFF. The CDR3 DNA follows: TGCGCCAGCAGCCAAGTAGGAAACCGAGGTGACACTGAAGCTTTCTTT.

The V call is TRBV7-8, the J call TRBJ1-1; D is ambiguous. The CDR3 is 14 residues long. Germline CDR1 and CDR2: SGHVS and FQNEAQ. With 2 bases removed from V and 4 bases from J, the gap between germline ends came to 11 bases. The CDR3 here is CASSLSHTGTEAFF. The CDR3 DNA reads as TGTGCCAGCAGCTTATCTCATACCGGCACTGAAGCTTTCTTT.

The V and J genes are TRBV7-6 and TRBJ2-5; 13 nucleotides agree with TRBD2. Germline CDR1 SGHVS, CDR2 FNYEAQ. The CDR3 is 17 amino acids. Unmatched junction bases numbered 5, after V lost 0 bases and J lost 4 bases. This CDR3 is CASSLALLAGGVETQYF. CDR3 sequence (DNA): TGTGCCAGCAGCTTAGCGCTACTAGCGGGGGGGGTAGAGACCCAGTACTTC.

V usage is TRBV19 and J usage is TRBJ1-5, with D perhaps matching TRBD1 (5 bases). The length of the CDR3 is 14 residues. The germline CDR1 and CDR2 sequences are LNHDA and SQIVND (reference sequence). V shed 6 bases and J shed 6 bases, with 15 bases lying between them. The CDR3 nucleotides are TGTGCCAGTAGCCTCATGGGGGAGGCTCAGCCCCAGCATTTT. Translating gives CASSLMGEAQPQHF.

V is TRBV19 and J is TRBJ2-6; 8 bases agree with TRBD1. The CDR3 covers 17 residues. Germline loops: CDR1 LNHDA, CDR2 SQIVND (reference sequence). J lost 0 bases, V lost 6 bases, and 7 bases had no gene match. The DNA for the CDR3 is TGTGCCAGTAGAGAGTGGACAGGGAGCTCTGGGGCCAACGTCCTGACTTTC. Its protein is CASREWTGSSGANVLTF.

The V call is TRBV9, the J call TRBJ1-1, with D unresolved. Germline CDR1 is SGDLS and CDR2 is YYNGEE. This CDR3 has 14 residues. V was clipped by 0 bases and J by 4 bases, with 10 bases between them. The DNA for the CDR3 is TGTGCCAGCAGCGTAGAACAATGGAGCACTGAAGCTTTCTTT. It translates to CASSVEQWSTEAFF.

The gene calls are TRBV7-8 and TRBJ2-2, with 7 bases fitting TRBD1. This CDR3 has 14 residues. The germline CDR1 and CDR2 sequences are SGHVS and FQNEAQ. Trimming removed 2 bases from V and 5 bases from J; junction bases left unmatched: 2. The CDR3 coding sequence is TGTGCCAGCAGCTTATTCAGGGGGACCGGGGAGCTGTTTTTT. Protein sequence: CASSLFRGTGELFF.